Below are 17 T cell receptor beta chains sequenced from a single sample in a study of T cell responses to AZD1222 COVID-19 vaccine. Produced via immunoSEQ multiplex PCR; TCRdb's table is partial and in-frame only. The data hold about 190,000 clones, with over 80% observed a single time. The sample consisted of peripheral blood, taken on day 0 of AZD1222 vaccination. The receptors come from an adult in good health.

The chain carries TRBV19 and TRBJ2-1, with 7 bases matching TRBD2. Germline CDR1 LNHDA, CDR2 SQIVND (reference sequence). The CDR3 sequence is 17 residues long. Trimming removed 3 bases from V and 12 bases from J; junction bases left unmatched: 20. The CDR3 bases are TGTGCCAGTAGTATTGCCACGACTAGCCGGGGAGGTTATGGGCAGTTCTTC. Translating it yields CASSIATTSRGGYGQFF.

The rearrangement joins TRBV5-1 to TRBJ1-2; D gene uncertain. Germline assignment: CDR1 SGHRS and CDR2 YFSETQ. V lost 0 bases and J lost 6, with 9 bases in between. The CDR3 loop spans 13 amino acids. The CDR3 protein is CASSLAVRDGYTF. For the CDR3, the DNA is TGCGCCAGCAGCTTGGCCGTAAGGGATGGCTACACCTTC. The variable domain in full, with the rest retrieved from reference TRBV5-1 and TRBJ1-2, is KAGVTQTPRYLIKTRGQQVTLSCSPISGHRSVSWYQQTPGQGLQFLFEYFSETQRNKGNFPGRFSGRQFSNSRSEMNVSTLELGDSALYLCASSLAVRDGYTFGSGTRLTVV.

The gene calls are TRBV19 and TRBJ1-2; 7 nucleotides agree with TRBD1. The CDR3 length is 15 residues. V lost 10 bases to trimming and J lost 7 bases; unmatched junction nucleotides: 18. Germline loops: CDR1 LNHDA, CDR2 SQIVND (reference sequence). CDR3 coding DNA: TGTGCCACCACAGGCGACGTGTCAAACAGGGGTGGCTACACCTTC. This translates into CATTGDVSNRGGYTF.

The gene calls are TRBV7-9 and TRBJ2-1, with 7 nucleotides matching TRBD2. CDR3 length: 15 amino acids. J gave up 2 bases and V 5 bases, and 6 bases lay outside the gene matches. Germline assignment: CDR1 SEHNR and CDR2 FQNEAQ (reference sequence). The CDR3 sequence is CASSPVRGAYNEQFF. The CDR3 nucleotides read TGTGCCAGCAGCCCCGTCCGGGGGGCCTACAATGAGCAGTTCTTC.

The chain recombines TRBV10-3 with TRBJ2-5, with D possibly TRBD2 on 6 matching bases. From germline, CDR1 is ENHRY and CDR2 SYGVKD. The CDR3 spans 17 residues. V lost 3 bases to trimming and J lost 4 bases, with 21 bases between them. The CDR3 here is CAISDRGAGRSVETQYF. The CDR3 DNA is TGTGCCATCAGTGACCGCGGGGCGGGGAGATCAGTAGAGACCCAGTACTTC.

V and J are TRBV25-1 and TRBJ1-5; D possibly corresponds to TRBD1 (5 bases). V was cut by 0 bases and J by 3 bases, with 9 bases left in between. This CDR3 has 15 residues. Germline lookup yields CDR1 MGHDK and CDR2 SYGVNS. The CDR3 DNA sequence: TGTGCCAGCAGTGAATATTGGGGCGACAATCAGCCCCAGCATTTT. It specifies CASSEYWGDNQPQHF.

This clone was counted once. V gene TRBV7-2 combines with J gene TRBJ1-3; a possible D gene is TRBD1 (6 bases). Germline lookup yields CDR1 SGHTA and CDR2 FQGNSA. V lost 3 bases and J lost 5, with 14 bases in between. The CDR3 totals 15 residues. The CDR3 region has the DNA TGTGCCAGCAGCTTGGTTGGGGGCGGGAGAAACACCATATATTTT. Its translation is CASSLVGGGRNTIYF.

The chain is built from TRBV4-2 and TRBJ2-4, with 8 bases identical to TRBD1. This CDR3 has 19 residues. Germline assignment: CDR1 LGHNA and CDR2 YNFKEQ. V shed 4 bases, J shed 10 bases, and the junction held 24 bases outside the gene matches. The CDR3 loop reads CASSPDLFTGGGFLGIQYF. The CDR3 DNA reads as TGTGCCAGCAGCCCCGACCTCTTCACAGGGGGTGGTTTCTTAGGGATTCAGTACTTC.

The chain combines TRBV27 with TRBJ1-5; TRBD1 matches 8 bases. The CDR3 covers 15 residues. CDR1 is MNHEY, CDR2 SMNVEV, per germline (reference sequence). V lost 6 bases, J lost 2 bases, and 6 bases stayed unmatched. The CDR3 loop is CASRYRGSGNQPQHF. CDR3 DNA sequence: TGTGCCAGCAGGTACAGGGGGTCGGGCAATCAGCCCCAGCATTTT.

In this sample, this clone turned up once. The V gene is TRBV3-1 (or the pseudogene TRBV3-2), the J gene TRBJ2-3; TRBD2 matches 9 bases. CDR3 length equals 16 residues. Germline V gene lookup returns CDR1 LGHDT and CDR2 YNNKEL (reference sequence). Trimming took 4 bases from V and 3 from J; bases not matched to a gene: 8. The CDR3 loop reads CASSLIGGGATDTQYF. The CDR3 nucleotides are TGTGCCAGCAGCCTAATAGGCGGGGGGGCGACAGATACGCAGTATTTT.

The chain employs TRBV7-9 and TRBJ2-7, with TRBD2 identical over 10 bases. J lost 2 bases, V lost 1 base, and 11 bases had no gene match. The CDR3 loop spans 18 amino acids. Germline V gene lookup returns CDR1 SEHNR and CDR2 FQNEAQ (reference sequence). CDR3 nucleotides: TGTGCCAGCAGCTTAGACATTAGCGGGGGGTCGGGAGCCTACGAGCAGTACTTC. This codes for CASSLDISGGSGAYEQYF.

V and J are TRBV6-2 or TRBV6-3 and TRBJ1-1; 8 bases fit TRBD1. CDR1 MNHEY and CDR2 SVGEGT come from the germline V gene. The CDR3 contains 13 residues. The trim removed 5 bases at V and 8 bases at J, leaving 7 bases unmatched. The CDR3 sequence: CASSPGQGREAFF. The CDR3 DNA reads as TGTGCCAGCAGTCCAGGACAGGGCAGGGAAGCTTTCTTT.

The CDR3 coding sequence is TGTGCCAGCAGCTTCCTACGACGGTCGTCATGGGGTCATCAGCCCCAGCATTTT. The encoded protein is CASSFLRRSSWGHQPQHF. The V call is TRBV7-3, the J call TRBJ1-5; no clear D gene. This CDR3 comprises 18 residues. V lost 3 bases and J lost 5, with 23 bases in between. The germline gives CDR1 SGHTA, CDR2 FQGTGA.

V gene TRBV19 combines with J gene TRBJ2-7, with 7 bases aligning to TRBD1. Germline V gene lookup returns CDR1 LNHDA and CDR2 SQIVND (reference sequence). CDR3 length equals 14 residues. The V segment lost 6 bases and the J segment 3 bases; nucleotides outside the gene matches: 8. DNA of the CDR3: TGTGCCAGTAGCCTAAGGCAGGGGGTCTACGAGCAGTACTTC. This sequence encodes CASSLRQGVYEQYF. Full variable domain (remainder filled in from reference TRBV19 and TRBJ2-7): DGGITQSPKYLFRKEGQNVTLSCEQNLNHDAMYWYRQDPGQGLRLIYYSQIVNDFQKGDIAEGYSVSREKKESFPLTVTSAQKNPTAFYLCASSLRQGVYEQYFGPGTRLTVT.

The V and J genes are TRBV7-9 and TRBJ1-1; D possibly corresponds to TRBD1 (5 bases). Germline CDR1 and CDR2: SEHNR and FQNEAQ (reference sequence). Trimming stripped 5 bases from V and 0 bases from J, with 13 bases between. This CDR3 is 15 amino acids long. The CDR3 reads CASSPRQRLNTEAFF. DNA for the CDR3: TGTGCCAGCAGCCCACGACAGAGACTGAACACTGAAGCTTTCTTT.

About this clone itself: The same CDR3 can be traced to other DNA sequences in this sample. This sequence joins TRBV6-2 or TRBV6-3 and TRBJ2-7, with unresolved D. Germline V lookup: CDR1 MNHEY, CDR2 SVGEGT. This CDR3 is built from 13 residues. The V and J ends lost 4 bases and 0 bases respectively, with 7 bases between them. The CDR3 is CASSSPGSYEQYF. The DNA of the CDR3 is TGTGCCAGCAGTTCCCCCGGCTCCTACGAGCAGTACTTC.

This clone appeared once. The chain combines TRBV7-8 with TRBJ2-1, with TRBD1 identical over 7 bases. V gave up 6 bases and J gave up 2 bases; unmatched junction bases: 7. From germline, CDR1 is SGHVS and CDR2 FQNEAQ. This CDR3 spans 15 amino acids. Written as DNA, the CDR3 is TGTGCCAGCAGGGAGACAGGGACGACCTACAATGAGCAGTTCTTC. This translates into CASRETGTTYNEQFF. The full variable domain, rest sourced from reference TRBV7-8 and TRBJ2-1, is GAGVSQSPRYKVAKRGQDVALRCDPISGHVSLFWYQQALGQGPEFLTYFQNEAQLDKSGLPSDRFFAERPEGSVSTLKIQRTQQEDSAVYLCASRETGTTYNEQFFGPGTRLTVL.